The 22 T cell receptor beta chains below were found in one sample sequenced in a study. Each CDR3 protein is one row after TCRdb ran MiXCR on the RT-PCR reads. The data show more than 550,000 distinct CDR3 sequences, 14% seen once. Sequencing was carried out using memory CD4+ T cells from blood. These receptors originate from a female donor in good health, serving as a healthy control.

This clonotype has more than one count but fewer than ten. The chain links TRBV5-5 to TRBJ2-1; TRBD2 agrees at 11 bases. The germline CDR1 and CDR2 sequences are SGHKS and YYEKEE (reference sequence). The CDR3 is 21 amino acids. V dropped 4 bases and J dropped 0; count of bases not matched to a gene: 18. CDR3 region: CASSQKTGTSGLLSSYNEQFF. Written as DNA, the CDR3 is TGTGCCAGCAGCCAAAAAACCGGGACTAGCGGACTACTCAGCTCCTACAATGAGCAGTTCTTC.

This clonotype appeared a few times. V gene TRBV6-1 combines with J gene TRBJ1-6, with D perhaps TRBD1 (6 bases). Trimming stripped 6 bases from V and 6 bases from J, with 6 bases between. CDR3 length equals 12 residues. The germline gives CDR1 MNHNS, CDR2 SASEGT. In DNA form, the CDR3 reads TGTGCCAGCAGGGACAGTAATTCACCCCTCCACTTT. This translates into CASRDSNSPLHF.

This clonotype was observed at least ten times. The chain uses TRBV20-1 and TRBJ1-5, with a weak D call TRBD1 (6 bases). The CDR3 runs to 14 residues. Between the trimmed V and J ends, which lost 6 bases and 3 bases, there was a span of 15 bases. Per germline, CDR1 DFQATT and CDR2 SNEGSKA (reference sequence). CDR3 amino acids: CSAFGQLANQPQHF. DNA for the CDR3: TGCAGTGCGTTCGGACAGTTGGCCAATCAGCCCCAGCATTTT.

The gene calls are TRBV7-8 and TRBJ2-2; D unresolved. V lost 6 bases to trimming and J lost 2 bases, with 7 bases between them. CDR3 size: 13 residues. Per the germline V gene, CDR1 is SGHVS and CDR2 is FQNEAQ. The CDR3 loop reads CASRYINTGELFF. CDR3 sequence (DNA): TGTGCCAGCAGATACATAAACACCGGGGAGCTGTTTTTT.

This clonotype was counted only a few times. The V and J genes are TRBV3-1 and TRBJ1-3, with 12 bases fitting TRBD1. The CDR3 runs to 15 residues. CDR1 is LGHDT and CDR2 is YNNKEL in the germline V gene (reference sequence). With V trimmed by 10 bases and J by 0 bases, 4 bases remained unmatched. CDR3 region: CATGTGGYSGNTIYF. CDR3 DNA: TGTGCCACTGGGACAGGGGGCTACTCTGGAAACACCATATATTTT.

This clonotype appeared a single time. This sequence joins TRBV3-1 and TRBJ2-7; D gene unclear. Trimming shortened V by 1 base and J by 2 bases, and 12 bases separated the two germline ends. Germline-derived CDR1 and CDR2 are LGHDT and YNNKEL (reference sequence). The CDR3 is 15 amino acids. CDR3 protein: CASSQGVVGTYEQYF. The CDR3 bases are TGTGCCAGCAGCCAAGGTGTCGTGGGGACCTACGAGCAGTACTTC.

This clonotype came up a few times. V is TRBV7-2 and J is TRBJ2-5; 9 bases are shared with TRBD1. CDR1 is SGHTA and CDR2 is FQGNSA in the germline V gene. This CDR3 has 14 amino acids. Trimming took 7 bases from V and 5 from J; bases not matched to a gene: 8. The CDR3 coding sequence is TGTGCCAGCAACGGACAGGGGTACTTTGAGACCCAGTACTTC. It translates to CASNGQGYFETQYF.

This clonotype was recorded many times. This sequence joins TRBV5-6 and TRBJ2-1, with D unclear. V gave up 0 bases and J gave up 3 bases, with 7 bases separating them. CDR3 length: 14 residues. The germline V gene encodes CDR1 SGHDT and CDR2 YYEEEE. This CDR3 is CASSLVSNYNEQFF. DNA of the CDR3: TGTGCCAGCAGCTTGGTCTCCAACTACAATGAGCAGTTCTTC.

This clonotype was seen a few times. The CDR3 DNA sequence: TGCAGTGCTTCCTTTCACCGGGACCCTACACCCCTGCAGTACTTC. The encoded protein is CSASFHRDPTPLQYF. V gene TRBV20-1 combines with J gene TRBJ2-4, with D perhaps matching TRBD1 or TRBD2 (5 bases each). V was clipped by 5 bases and J by 13 bases, with 27 bases between them. CDR3 length: 15 residues. CDR1 DFQATT and CDR2 SNEGSKA come from the germline V gene (reference sequence).

This clonotype was seen more than once but under ten times. J is TRBJ2-5 and V is TRBV20-1; 8 bases map to TRBD2. The J segment lost 4 bases and the V segment lost 6 bases, leaving 7 bases of the junction unmatched. The CDR3 is made up of 13 amino acids. Germline V gene sequence: CDR1 DFQATT, CDR2 SNEGSKA (reference sequence). CDR3 in amino acids: CSARWGLGETQYF. CDR3 bases: TGCAGTGCCCGCTGGGGACTAGGAGAGACCCAGTACTTC.

This clonotype appeared many times. The V and J genes are TRBV29-1 and TRBJ2-7; TRBD2 might be the D (6 bases). Germline assignment: CDR1 SQVTM and CDR2 ANQGSEA. The V end lost 7 bases, the J end lost 4 bases, and 8 bases lay between the germline ends. This CDR3 contains 10 residues. The DNA for the CDR3 is TGCAGCGCGGGGGATTACGAGCAGTACTTC. Translated, it gives CSAGDYEQYF.

The sample holds a few counts of this clonotype. This chain joins TRBV18 and TRBJ1-2; TRBD1 might be the D (5 bases). The CDR3 covers 14 residues. Trimming left V 1 base short and J 6 bases short, with 12 bases between. Germline CDR1 reads KGHSH; CDR2 reads LQKENI. The chain's CDR3 is CASSPQRDSDGYTF. The CDR3 region has the DNA TGTGCCAGCTCACCACAAAGGGACTCGGATGGCTACACCTTC.

This clonotype has ten or more counts. The J gene is TRBJ2-2, the V gene TRBV5-1, with D tentatively TRBD2 (5 bases). The CDR3 is made up of 15 amino acids. Trimming removed 0 bases from V and 5 bases from J, with 11 bases in between. CDR1 and CDR2 (germline): SGHRS, YFSETQ. CDR3 in amino acids: CASSLGEMGTGELFF. DNA of the CDR3: TGCGCCAGCAGCTTGGGGGAGATGGGGACCGGGGAGCTGTTTTTT. Full variable domain (missing parts from reference TRBV5-1 and TRBJ2-2): KAGVTQTPRYLIKTRGQQVTLSCSPISGHRSVSWYQQTPGQGLQFLFEYFSETQRNKGNFPGRFSGRQFSNSRSEMNVSTLELGDSALYLCASSLGEMGTGELFFGEGSRLTVL.

The V call is TRBV6-6, the J call TRBJ1-5; no definite D call. V lost 2 bases and J lost 3, with 14 bases in between. From germline, CDR1 is MNHNY and CDR2 SVGAGI (reference sequence). The CDR3 loop spans 16 amino acids. CDR3 region: CASSYPTTRANQPQHF. Written as DNA, the CDR3 is TGTGCCAGCAGTTACCCCACGACAAGGGCCAATCAGCCCCAGCATTTT.

V usage is TRBV11-2 and J usage is TRBJ2-1, with 13 bases matching TRBD2. Germline CDR1 and CDR2: SGHAT and FQNNGV. CDR3 length equals 15 residues. V dropped 4 bases and J dropped 9; count of bases not matched to a gene: 6. CDR3 sequence (DNA): TGTGCCAGCAGCTCTACTAGCGGGAGGGCCGGTGAGCAGTTCTTC. Its translation: CASSSTSGRAGEQFF.

V is TRBV29-1 and J is TRBJ2-5; D ambiguous. Germline CDR1 SQVTM, CDR2 ANQGSEA. V shed 5 bases and J shed 1 base, with 8 bases lying between them. The CDR3 extends over 12 amino acids. In DNA, the CDR3 is TGCAGCGTTTTAGGCAGCCAAGAGACCCAGTACTTC. Translating it yields CSVLGSQETQYF.

This clonotype was observed a handful of times. This sequence joins TRBV3-2 and TRBJ2-2; TRBD1 is the table's D call and was not checked against the DNA. TRBV3-2 is a documented pseudogene. This CDR3 region has 13 residues. The CDR3 spells CASSGGWAGELFF. CDR3 DNA sequence: TGTGCCAGCAGTGGGGGTTGGGCCGGGGAGCTGTTTTTT.

This clonotype was found a few times. This chain connects TRBV5-1 to TRBJ2-5; weak D call: TRBD1 (5 bases). With 0 bases removed from V and 5 bases from J, the gap between germline ends came to 14 bases. This CDR3 has 15 residues. Germline loops: CDR1 SGHRS, CDR2 YFSETQ. The CDR3 DNA is TGCGCCAGCAGCTTGGCCCAAATGGGGCAGGAGACCCAGTACTTC. Protein sequence: CASSLAQMGQETQYF.

Many counts were recorded for this clonotype. The chain is built from TRBV3-1 and TRBJ2-6; D uncertain. Germline CDR1 reads LGHDT; CDR2 reads YNNKEL (reference sequence). V was pared by 0 bases and J by 1 base, with 4 bases between. This CDR3 is 15 amino acids long. CDR3: CASSQDISGANVLTF. CDR3 nucleotides: TGTGCCAGCAGCCAAGATATTTCTGGGGCCAACGTCCTGACTTTC.

V gene TRBV5-1 combines with J gene TRBJ2-7, with TRBD2 identical over 7 bases. The CDR3 has 14 residues. Trimming cost V 4 bases and J 3 bases; bases outside gene matches: 7. Germline V gene data show CDR1 as SGHRS and CDR2 as YFSETQ. Here the CDR3 DNA reads TGCGCCAGCAGCCCTCAAGCGGGAAGCTACGAGCAGTACTTC. Translated, it gives CASSPQAGSYEQYF.

Worth noting for this clonotype: Possible read error: a much larger clone is one base away. The chain employs TRBV6-2 or TRBV6-3 and TRBJ1-2; D is unclear. CDR1 is MNHEY and CDR2 is SVGEGT in the germline V gene. Trimming took off 3 bases at V and 0 bases at J, with 5 bases between the two ends. This CDR3 region has 13 residues. The CDR3 is CASSYDPNYGYTF. The CDR3 DNA sequence: TGTGCCAGCAGTTATGACCCTAACTATGGCTACACCTTC.

This clonotype was counted only a few times. The rearrangement uses TRBV25-1 and TRBJ2-7, with 8 bases identical to TRBD2. V lost 6 bases, J lost 2 bases, and 9 bases stayed unmatched. The CDR3 has 15 amino acids. CDR1 and CDR2 from the germline V gene are MGHDK and SYGVNS. Here the CDR3 reads CASSQTSVTPYEQYF. CDR3 bases: TGTGCCAGCAGCCAGACTAGCGTTACTCCCTACGAGCAGTACTTC.